Listed here is a single TCR beta chain. Antigen unknown. The record originates from a study of cytomegalovirus exposure and HLA in healthy donors. Study-level background: Some 80 million unique TCR sequences came from HLA-typed donors in an early release. Study-wide results and caveats: Investigators reported about 160 TCR beta chains as tied to cytomegalovirus. CMV antigen specificity of three CMV-associated chains was confirmed in vitro.

In nominal health when sampled, donors likely had unrecorded immune exposures nonetheless. With 60 Vbeta and 13 Jbeta primers, the PCR was carried out. Using immunoSEQ multiplex PCR, the repertoire was profiled, and TCRdb retains in-frame clones only, with some absent. In the table there are about 120,000 clones, 50% to 65% of which are singletons. The junction had 11 bases not matched to a gene; V was cut back by 0 bases and J by 0 bases. There are 19 residues in the CDR3. Germline loops: CDR1 LGHNA, CDR2 YNFKEQ. The rearrangement links TRBV4-2 to TRBJ1-2; 9 bases map to TRBD1. The source is a middle-aged woman in good health and CMV-seropositive. Sequenced: PBMCs. The CDR3 DNA reads TGTGCCAGCAGCCAAGATAGGACAGGGGTGCGGGTTACTAACTATGGCTACACCTTC. Translation gives CASSQDRTGVRVTNYGYTF.